The TCR beta chain under discussion was sequenced for a study of T cell repertoires in ileal Crohn's disease. Overall study: At surgery, 35% of patients smoked, with median disease duration roughly 7.2 years.

CDR1 SGHRS and CDR2 YFSETQ come from the germline V gene. V shed 4 bases, J shed 0 bases, and the junction held 5 bases outside the gene matches. This CDR3 region has 18 residues. Profiling relied on immunoSEQ multiplex PCR, and the TCRdb table lists in-frame clones only, not all of them. This table holds about 8,400 clones, around 82% found once. Eligibility required adulthood, ileal or ileocolonic Crohn's disease and indicated ileocolonic resection. The TCR sequence derives from an adult with Crohn's disease. The sequencing input was ileal tissue. The rearrangement links TRBV5-1 to TRBJ2-1; 15 nucleotides agree with TRBD2. In nucleotides, the CDR3 is TGCGCCAGCAGCAAGAGGACTAGCGGGGGGGGCTCCTACAATGAGCAGTTCTTC. Encoded protein: CASSKRTSGGGSYNEQFF. Filled out from reference TRBV5-1 and TRBJ2-1, the complete variable domain reads KAGVTQTPRYLIKTRGQQVTLSCSPISGHRSVSWYQQTPGQGLQFLFEYFSETQRNKGNFPGRFSGRQFSNSRSEMNVSTLELGDSALYLCASSKRTSGGGSYNEQFFGPGTRLTVL.